These 21 T cell receptor beta chains originate from one sample sequenced in a study of blood T cell repertoires in COVID-19. This table comes from immunoSEQ multiplex PCR, and its TCRdb copy is limited to in-frame clones, with some not included. In the table there are 100,000 or so clones, roughly 89% of which are singletons. The sequenced sample consisted of peripheral blood. All receptors derive from a man aged 70-80 years with acute or convalescent COVID-19.

This sequence joins TRBV10-3 and TRBJ2-1; weak D call: TRBD2 (5 bases). This CDR3 region has 14 residues. Trimming stripped 4 bases from V and 2 bases from J, with 9 bases between. Germline V CDR1 and CDR2: ENHRY, SYGVKD. The CDR3 protein is CAISVSGAYNEQFF. DNA for the CDR3: TGTGCCATCAGTGTCTCCGGGGCCTACAATGAGCAGTTCTTC.

This chain uses TRBV11-2 with TRBJ1-5; TRBD1 might be the D (5 bases). V gave up 0 bases and J gave up 6 bases, with 9 bases separating them. CDR1 is SGHAT and CDR2 is FQNNGV in the germline V gene. CDR3 length equals 14 residues. The CDR3 region has the DNA TGTGCCAGCAGCTTAGAAGGGGTGCGTCAGCCCCAGCATTTT. This translates into CASSLEGVRQPQHF.

This chain links TRBV21-1 with TRBJ1-2; the table's D call, TRBD1, was not checked against the DNA. TRBV21-1 is tagged as a pseudogene. CDR3 length: 15 residues. The CDR3: CASSPPDRGPNGYTF. The CDR3 DNA reads TGTGCCAGCAGCCCCCCGGACAGGGGGCCTAATGGCTACACCTTC.

The rearrangement uses TRBV12-5 and TRBJ2-5; D is perhaps TRBD2 (6 bases). Germline lookup yields CDR1 LGHNT and CDR2 FRNRAP. V shed 4 bases and J shed 5 bases, with 23 bases lying between them. The CDR3 length is 17 residues. This CDR3 is CASGSAPLPGLSETQYF. The CDR3 DNA follows: TGTGCTAGTGGTTCGGCCCCCCTACCGGGACTGTCGGAGACCCAGTACTTC.

V gene TRBV29-1 combines with J gene TRBJ2-7, with D possibly being TRBD1 (5 bases). This CDR3 contains 14 residues. Germline assignment: CDR1 SQVTM and CDR2 ANQGSEA. V lost 4 bases and J 0 bases, leaving 13 bases between the germline ends. The CDR3 loop is CSVGRQGASYEQYF. CDR3 bases: TGCAGCGTTGGCCGACAAGGGGCCTCCTACGAGCAGTACTTC.

This chain links TRBV11-2 with TRBJ2-2; D call uncertain. The CDR3 spans 17 residues. Germline assignment: CDR1 SGHAT and CDR2 FQNNGV. V was trimmed by 1 base and J by 3 bases, leaving 15 bases between them. The CDR3 nucleotides are TGTGCCAGCAGCTTAGTAGTCCATTTCCCTGACACCGGGGAGCTGTTTTTT. Translated, it gives CASSLVVHFPDTGELFF. The full variable domain, its missing parts supplied by reference TRBV11-2 and TRBJ2-2, is EAGVAQSPRYKIIEKRQSVAFWCNPISGHATLYWYQQILGQGPKLLIQFQNNGVVDDSQLPKDRFSAERLKGVDSTLKIQPAKLEDSAVYLCASSLVVHFPDTGELFFGEGSRLTVL.

The V and J genes are TRBV7-9 and TRBJ2-7, with 12 bases identical to TRBD1. Germline assignment: CDR1 SEHNR and CDR2 FQNEAQ (reference sequence). V was pared by 5 bases and J by 2 bases, with 4 bases of the junction left unmatched. This CDR3 region has 15 residues. The CDR3 DNA sequence: TGTGCCAGCAGCGCGGGACAGGGGGCAACCTACGAGCAGTACTTC. This codes for CASSAGQGATYEQYF. The full variable domain, with the rest looked up from reference TRBV7-9 and TRBJ2-7, is DTGVSQNPRHKITKRGQNVTFRCDPISEHNRLYWYRQTLGQGPEFLTYFQNEAQLEKSRLLSDRFSAERPKGSFSTLEIQRTEQGDSAMYLCASSAGQGATYEQYFGPGTRLTVT.

This clone was counted a single time. The chain carries TRBV5-1 and TRBJ2-1, with a tentative D call TRBD1 (7 bases). The length of the CDR3 is 15 residues. The germline V and J ends were trimmed by 1 base and 3 bases, with 11 bases remaining between them. In germline, CDR1 is SGHRS, CDR2 YFSETQ. In DNA, the CDR3 is TGCGCCAGCAGCTTGCGACAGGGAGGCTACAATGAGCAGTTCTTC. It specifies CASSLRQGGYNEQFF.

The rearrangement joins TRBV29-1 to TRBJ2-7; weak D call: TRBD2 (6 bases). The germline gives CDR1 SQVTM, CDR2 ANQGSEA. V was pared by 6 bases and J by 0 bases, with 15 bases between. This CDR3 has 14 amino acids. DNA of the CDR3: TGCAGCGTAGGCGGGACGGGGGTCTCCTACGAGCAGTACTTC. Its translation is CSVGGTGVSYEQYF.

The chain links TRBV5-4 to TRBJ2-1; 16 nucleotides match TRBD2. Germline V gives CDR1 SGHNT, CDR2 YYREEE (reference sequence). CDR3 length equals 17 residues. The junction had 7 bases not matched to a gene; V was cut back by 3 bases and J by 7 bases. CDR3 protein: CASSSGTSGGARNEQFF. Written as DNA, the CDR3 is TGTGCCAGCAGCTCGGGGACTAGCGGGGGGGCTAGGAATGAGCAGTTCTTC.

The chain combines TRBV5-8 with TRBJ1-2; no firm D call. Germline CDR1 and CDR2: SGHTS and YDEGEE. The CDR3 is 12 amino acids. Trimming left V 3 bases short and J 14 bases short, with 17 bases between. The DNA for the CDR3 is TGTGCCAGCAGCTACCAAGACCCCTTGAGGACCTTC. Protein product: CASSYQDPLRTF.

The chain recombines TRBV6-1 with TRBJ1-2; unclear D gene. The germline gives CDR1 MNHNS, CDR2 SASEGT. The CDR3 extends over 16 amino acids. V shed 3 bases and J shed 0 bases, with 14 bases lying between them. The CDR3 protein is CASSERKSATNYGYTF. The CDR3 region has the DNA TGTGCCAGCAGTGAGAGAAAGTCCGCGACTAACTATGGCTACACCTTC.

The V gene is TRBV30, the J gene TRBJ1-4; 9 bases are shared with TRBD1. Per germline, CDR1 GTSNPN and CDR2 SVGIG (reference sequence). This CDR3 contains 12 residues. The J segment lost 7 bases and the V segment lost 8 bases, leaving 5 bases of the junction unmatched. For the CDR3, the DNA is TGTGCCCGGGGACAGGGCTCTGAAAAACTGTTTTTT. Translating gives CARGQGSEKLFF.

About this clone: Within the sample, other DNA sequences also encode this same CDR3. The genes are TRBV4-3 and TRBJ2-1; unclear D gene. Trimming removed 0 bases from V and 4 bases from J, with 4 bases in between. The CDR3 length is 13 residues. Germline-derived CDR1 and CDR2 are LGHNA and YSLEER. The CDR3 DNA reads as TGCGCCAGCAGCCAAGAATCTTACAATGAGCAGTTCTTC. Translation gives CASSQESYNEQFF.

In this sample, this clone turned up a few times. The rearrangement uses TRBV7-9 and TRBJ1-1; D not resolved. V was trimmed by 5 bases and J by 3 bases, leaving 10 bases between them. The CDR3 runs 13 residues. Germline V lookup: CDR1 SEHNR, CDR2 FQNEAQ (reference sequence). The CDR3 coding sequence is TGTGCCAGCAGCCCTCCCCGAGACACTGAAGCTTTCTTT. This codes for CASSPPRDTEAFF.

The rearrangement uses TRBV5-1 and TRBJ1-2; weak D call: TRBD1 (5 bases). This CDR3 has 14 residues. Germline V CDR1 and CDR2: SGHRS, YFSETQ. Trimming removed 1 base at V and 1 base at J, with 8 bases between. The CDR3 sequence: CASSLSTVNYGYTF. CDR3 in DNA: TGCGCCAGCAGCTTGTCGACAGTTAACTATGGCTACACCTTC.

The rearrangement links TRBV11-2 to TRBJ2-1; 9 bases match TRBD2. Germline V gene data show CDR1 as SGHAT and CDR2 as FQNNGV. CDR3 length: 16 residues. V lost 1 base and J lost 9; bases outside the gene matches: 10. The CDR3 DNA reads TGTGCCAGCAGCTTAGTCGGCGGGGGGGCCGGAGGTGAGCAGTTCTTC. Encoded protein: CASSLVGGGAGGEQFF.

The genes are TRBV21-1 and TRBJ2-1; TRBD2 is the table's D call, not checked against the DNA. TRBV21-1 represents a pseudogene. The CDR3 is 17 amino acids. Here the CDR3 DNA reads TGTGCCAGCAGCAAAGCTGGACTAGCGGGGGGGTTTAATGAGCAGTTCTTC. Its protein product is CASSKAGLAGGFNEQFF.

For the CDR3, the DNA is TGTGCCAGCAGCCAAGATGCACGACTTTACGAGCAGTACTTC. It yields the protein CASSQDARLYEQYF. V is TRBV3-1 (or the pseudogene TRBV3-2) and J is TRBJ2-7, with unresolved D. This CDR3 is 14 amino acids long. Trimming cost V 0 bases and J 4 bases, with 10 bases left between them. From germline, CDR1 is LGHDT and CDR2 YNNKEL (reference sequence).

V is TRBV7-9 and J is TRBJ2-4; D call uncertain. Germline lookup yields CDR1 SEHNR and CDR2 FQNEAQ (reference sequence). V dropped 5 bases and J dropped 7 bases, with 12 bases sitting between them. The CDR3 is 13 amino acids. DNA of the CDR3: TGTGCCAGCAGCGGGCCGCTCGTTAACATTCAGTACTTC. Protein sequence: CASSGPLVNIQYF. Drawing the rest from reference TRBV7-9 and TRBJ2-4, the complete variable domain is DTGVSQNPRHKITKRGQNVTFRCDPISEHNRLYWYRQTLGQGPEFLTYFQNEAQLEKSRLLSDRFSAERPKGSFSTLEIQRTEQGDSAMYLCASSGPLVNIQYFGAGTRLSVL.

V and J are TRBV6-5 and TRBJ1-3; the D gene is possibly TRBD1 (6 bases). CDR1 and CDR2 (germline): MNHEY, SVGAGI. The CDR3 runs to 15 residues. The ends were cut back, 0 bases at V and 8 bases at J, with 14 bases in the middle. DNA for the CDR3: TGTGCCAGCAGTTACTCGAATACAGGGTGGGACACCATATATTTT. Its translation is CASSYSNTGWDTIYF.